The T cell receptor beta chain described here comes from a study of neoadjuvant anti-PD-1 for oral cavity cancer. Germline values: CDR1 MNHNY, CDR2 SVGAGI (reference sequence). CDR3 length: 14 amino acids. V gave up 6 bases and J gave up 0 bases, with 8 bases separating them. Six replicates per PBMC sample, mostly from 480 ng of genomic DNA. Using immunoSEQ multiplex PCR, the repertoire was profiled, and TCRdb retains in-frame clones only, with some absent. Among about 68,000 clones listed, 85% were seen once. Time point meaning: after neoadjuvant nivolumab, at surgical resection. Patients had HPV-negative, locally advanced oral cavity squamous cell carcinoma.

The chain joins TRBV6-6 to TRBJ1-4, with unresolved D. The clonotype originates from a person aged 35-80 years with oral cavity squamous cell carcinoma. The material sequenced was PBMCs, taken after nivolumab (anti-PD-1) treatment. The CDR3 nucleotides read TGTGCCAGCAGGCGAGGAGCAACTAATGAAAAACTGTTTTTT. It encodes CASRRGATNEKLFF.